This entry lists 24 T cell receptor beta chains sequenced from one sample in a study of blood T cell repertoires in COVID-19 (dated by TCRdb to the early 2020s). Libraries were built with the immunoSEQ multiplex PCR assay. Drawn from immuneACCESS, this table holds only the in-frame rearrangements with V and J called that TCRdb kept. Clones are partly lost; checked studies trace under half to an unresolved V gene and leave the rest unexplained. In this sample the table shows about 330,000 clones, around 83% of which occur a single time. The ten largest clones take up 1% to 1.5% of the sample. Material for sequencing was peripheral blood. The receptors here all came from a woman in her forties or fifties with acute or convalescent COVID-19.

In its sample, this clone was seen a few times. The rearrangement uses TRBV19 and TRBJ2-2, with 8 bases matching TRBD2. The CDR3 has 15 amino acids. The germline CDR1 and CDR2 sequences are LNHDA and SQIVND (reference sequence). The trim removed 4 bases at V and 5 bases at J, leaving 6 bases unmatched. The chain's CDR3 is CASSNKREITGELFF. CDR3 coding DNA: TGTGCCAGTAGTAATAAGCGGGAGATTACCGGGGAGCTGTTTTTT.

The chain recombines TRBV6-2 or TRBV6-3 with TRBJ2-3; 10 bases match TRBD2. There are 18 residues in the CDR3. Trimming at V came to 0 bases and at J to 2 bases, leaving 8 bases not matched to a gene. Germline-derived CDR1 and CDR2 are MNHEY and SVGEGT. CDR3 loop: CASSYSKQLAGLTDTQYF. The CDR3 coding sequence is TGTGCCAGCAGTTACTCGAAACAACTAGCGGGGCTCACAGATACGCAGTATTTT.

CDR3 residues: CASSPRQKMAGELFF. In DNA, the CDR3 is TGTGCCAGCTCACCACGGCAGAAGATGGCAGGGGAGCTGTTTTTT. This rearrangement joins TRBV18 to TRBJ2-2; D not certain. Germline V lookup: CDR1 KGHSH, CDR2 LQKENI. V dropped 1 base and J dropped 8 bases, with 14 bases sitting between them. This CDR3 is 15 amino acids long.

This sequence joins TRBV5-1 and TRBJ1-2, with 10 bases matching TRBD1. The V and J ends lost 0 bases and 8 bases, in that order; junction bases with no gene match: 7. The CDR3 consists of 15 residues. The germline gives CDR1 SGHRS, CDR2 YFSETQ. The CDR3 protein is CASSLALGTGEGYTF. CDR3 DNA: TGCGCCAGCAGCTTGGCTTTAGGGACAGGGGAAGGCTACACCTTC. Full variable domain (outside the CDR3, taken from reference TRBV5-1 and TRBJ1-2): KAGVTQTPRYLIKTRGQQVTLSCSPISGHRSVSWYQQTPGQGLQFLFEYFSETQRNKGNFPGRFSGRQFSNSRSEMNVSTLELGDSALYLCASSLALGTGEGYTFGSGTRLTVV.

The V gene is TRBV25-1, the J gene TRBJ1-6, with D hard to call. Germline lookup yields CDR1 MGHDK and CDR2 SYGVNS. There are 14 residues in the CDR3. V dropped 3 bases and J dropped 3 bases, with 6 bases sitting between them. The CDR3 here is CASSDKNYNSPLHF. CDR3 DNA: TGTGCCAGCAGTGACAAAAACTATAATTCACCCCTCCACTTT.

In DNA, the CDR3 is TGTGCCATCAGCGGAACTCAACGGGCTGAAGCTTTCTTT. It codes for CAISGTQRAEAFF. This sequence joins TRBV10-3 and TRBJ1-1, with unresolved D. The CDR3 sequence is 13 residues long. Germline V gene data show CDR1 as ENHRY and CDR2 as SYGVKD. Trimming took 6 bases from V and 6 from J, leaving 14 bases between them.

The CDR3 here is CASHSRDNSGNTEAFF. The CDR3 nucleotides read TGTGCCTCCCACTCCCGGGACAACTCAGGGAACACTGAAGCTTTCTTT. The chain links TRBV3-1 (or the pseudogene TRBV3-2) to TRBJ1-1; maybe TRBD1 (6 bases). The V gene lost 11 bases and the J gene lost 1 base, with 23 bases spanning the gap. CDR1 and CDR2 (germline): LGHDT, YNNKEL (reference sequence). The CDR3 is 16 residues long.

This sequence joins TRBV18 and TRBJ1-4, with 7 bases aligning to TRBD1. V shed 4 bases, J shed 8 bases, and the junction held 13 bases outside the gene matches. CDR1 is KGHSH and CDR2 is LQKENI in the germline V gene. The CDR3 sequence is 16 residues long. Here the CDR3 reads CASSHTSGTDDEKLFF. The CDR3, as DNA: TGTGCCAGCTCACATACATCCGGGACAGACGACGAAAAACTGTTTTTT.

Only a few counts were recorded for this clone. The genes are TRBV19 and TRBJ1-2, with 12 bases that match TRBD1. Germline CDR1 and CDR2: LNHDA and SQIVND (reference sequence). After removal of 6 bases from V and 8 bases from J, the junction contained 10 bases not matched to a gene. The CDR3 spans 15 residues. CDR3 sequence reads: CASSRPGQGAEGYTF. The CDR3 DNA follows: TGTGCCAGTAGCCGACCGGGACAGGGGGCAGAGGGCTACACCTTC.

The V and J genes are TRBV5-6 and TRBJ1-4; 7 bases fit TRBD1. Germline V gene lookup returns CDR1 SGHDT and CDR2 YYEEEE. V trimming: 5 bases; J trimming: 8 bases; junction bases outside the gene matches: 12. The CDR3 contains 15 residues. DNA for the CDR3: TGTGCCAGCAGTCAGAAGACAGGGACGAGCGAAAAACTGTTTTTT. Translated: CASSQKTGTSEKLFF.

J is TRBJ2-2 and V is TRBV12-5; D possibly corresponds to TRBD2 (7 bases). Germline CDR1 is LGHNT and CDR2 is FRNRAP. V was trimmed by 0 bases and J by 4 bases, leaving 15 bases between them. This CDR3 spans 17 amino acids. The CDR3 coding sequence is TGTGCTAGTGGTTTGGTTCGGGGGGCCGGGGCCACCGGGGAGCTGTTTTTT. Translation: CASGLVRGAGATGELFF. Based on the CDR3 plus reference TRBV12-5 and TRBJ2-2, the full variable domain is DARVTQTPRHKVTEMGQEVTMRCQPILGHNTVFWYRQTMMQGLELLAYFRNRAPLDDSGMPKDRFSAEMPDATLATLKIQPSEPRDSAVYFCASGLVRGAGATGELFFGEGSRLTVL.

The V and J genes are TRBV6-1 and TRBJ1-2; D might be TRBD1 (5 bases). Germline CDR1 reads MNHNS; CDR2 reads SASEGT. The CDR3 has 17 residues. V was pared by 3 bases and J by 1 base, with 18 bases between. CDR3: CASSERTPPLINYGYTF. CDR3 coding DNA: TGTGCCAGCAGTGAGCGGACACCCCCTTTAATTAACTATGGCTACACCTTC.

The gene calls are TRBV7-9 and TRBJ2-3; D may be TRBD1 (6 bases). Trimming removed 8 bases at V and 3 bases at J, with 15 bases between. The CDR3 has 14 amino acids. CDR1 and CDR2 (germline): SEHNR, FQNEAQ (reference sequence). CDR3 amino acids: CASGWTVLTDTQYF. The CDR3 coding sequence is TGTGCCAGCGGATGGACAGTATTAACAGATACGCAGTATTTT.

This clone was recorded many times. The V call is TRBV20-1, the J call TRBJ1-1, with TRBD1 identical over 8 bases. Germline V gives CDR1 DFQATT, CDR2 SNEGSKA (reference sequence). The V segment lost 3 bases and the J segment 5 bases; nucleotides outside the gene matches: 5. This CDR3 is 13 amino acids long. CDR3 sequence (DNA): TGCAGTGCTAGTAACAGGGGGGGAACTGAAGCTTTCTTT. This gives the protein CSASNRGGTEAFF.

The V call is TRBV28, the J call TRBJ1-4; a weak D match, TRBD1 (5 bases). Germline assignment: CDR1 MDHEN and CDR2 SYDVKM. Trimming left V 0 bases short and J 8 bases short, with 7 bases between. This CDR3 region has 13 residues. In DNA, the CDR3 is TGTGCCAGCAGTTTATGGTCAGGGGAAAAACTGTTTTTT. Protein product: CASSLWSGEKLFF.

The V and J genes are TRBV14 and TRBJ1-2; a possible D gene is TRBD1 (6 bases). Germline CDR1 reads SGHDN; CDR2 reads FVKESK. This CDR3 region has 15 residues. V dropped 0 bases and J dropped 5 bases, with 13 bases sitting between them. The CDR3 region has the DNA TGTGCCAGCAGCCAAGATGCGGGGGGCTGGTATGGCTACACCTTC. Its translation: CASSQDAGGWYGYTF.

The rearrangement links TRBV3-1 (or the pseudogene TRBV3-2) to TRBJ1-4; D gene ambiguous. Germline V CDR1 and CDR2: LGHDT, YNNKEL (reference sequence). The CDR3 extends over 15 amino acids. V dropped 3 bases and J dropped 8 bases, with 16 bases sitting between them. CDR3 nucleotides: TGTGCCAGCAGCCAGACCGGGCCGGGGAGAGAAAAACTGTTTTTT. This encodes CASSQTGPGREKLFF.

As regards this clone: At the DNA level, this CDR3 is encoded by other sequences in the same sample as well. The chain uses TRBV4-1 and TRBJ1-2; D perhaps matches TRBD1 (5 bases). Trimming removed 4 bases from V and 0 bases from J, with 9 bases in between. This CDR3 is 14 amino acids long. Germline V gene sequence: CDR1 MGHRA, CDR2 YSYEKL. CDR3 bases: TGCGCCAGCAGCCCCCCGACAGCTAACTATGGCTACACCTTC. This codes for CASSPPTANYGYTF.

The chain is built from TRBV7-9 and TRBJ1-6, with D possibly matching TRBD1 (5 bases). The CDR3 has 15 amino acids. Deletions cut 5 bases from V and 9 bases from J, with 17 bases between. CDR1 SEHNR and CDR2 FQNEAQ come from the germline V gene (reference sequence). The CDR3 bases are TGTGCCAGCAGCCAGTTCGGCAGGGAAAGTTCACCCCTCCACTTT. Its protein product is CASSQFGRESSPLHF.

The chain joins TRBV29-1 to TRBJ2-5; D may be TRBD1 (5 bases). V lost 4 bases and J 5 bases, leaving 8 bases between the germline ends. The germline CDR1 and CDR2 sequences are SQVTM and ANQGSEA. The CDR3 runs to 11 residues. The CDR3 region is CSVGGGETQYF. CDR3 coding DNA: TGCAGCGTTGGGGGCGGCGAGACCCAGTACTTC.

The chain links TRBV5-1 to TRBJ1-1; the match to TRBD1 covers 9 bases. V was pared by 4 bases and J by 6 bases, with 7 bases of the junction left unmatched. CDR1 SGHRS and CDR2 YFSETQ come from the germline V gene. The CDR3 is made up of 14 amino acids. CDR3 amino acids: CASSEGGQGSEAFF. CDR3 nucleotides: TGCGCCAGCAGCGAGGGGGGACAGGGCTCTGAAGCTTTCTTT.

The V and J genes are TRBV6-5 and TRBJ2-1; TRBD1 agrees at 7 bases. This CDR3 spans 16 amino acids. In germline, CDR1 is MNHEY, CDR2 SVGAGI. The trim removed 2 bases at V and 7 bases at J, leaving 11 bases unmatched. The CDR3 DNA reads TGTGCCAGCAGTTACATTCGGCAGGGGGTCCGAAATGAGCAGTTCTTC. Amino acids: CASSYIRQGVRNEQFF.

The chain has TRBV19 and TRBJ1-2, with 7 bases matching TRBD1. Per the germline V gene, CDR1 is LNHDA and CDR2 is SQIVND (reference sequence). This CDR3 comprises 15 residues. The V segment lost 4 bases and the J segment 7 bases; nucleotides outside the gene matches: 12. CDR3 region: CASSRRDDRALGYTF. In DNA form, the CDR3 reads TGTGCCAGTAGTAGGAGGGACGACAGGGCTCTTGGCTACACCTTC.

This clone was seen a few times. This chain joins TRBV6-5 and TRBJ1-1, with 7 bases fitting TRBD1. The CDR3 totals 15 residues. Trimming at V came to 7 bases and at J to 3 bases, leaving 11 bases not matched to a gene. Germline V gene sequence: CDR1 MNHEY, CDR2 SVGAGI. CDR3 nucleotide sequence: TGTGCCAGCAAGACAACTCCAGGGGGAGACACTGAAGCTTTCTTT. As protein: CASKTTPGGDTEAFF.